The 4 T cell receptor beta chains below come from one sample, sequenced in a study of naive and memory T cell subsets. These TCRs' antigens remain unknown. Broader study findings: Possibly reflecting memory cells re-expressing CD45RA, a few larger clonotypes occurred in naive repertoires, especially CD8.

An equimolar mix of two oligonucleotides served as the beta constant-region primer for TRBC1 and TRBC2. Ligated cDNA was amplified by four rounds of PCR with nested alpha and beta constant-region primers and SP2. Via MiXCR, TCRdb re-called the UMI-ligation and nested PCR reads, giving one row per CDR3 protein. The repertoire holds over 110,000 distinct CDR3 sequences, more than 15% seen once, with 0.6% to 0.8% in the top ten. The sequenced sample was naive CD8+ T cells from blood. These TCRs come from a human donor in good health.

CDR3 protein: CASSDIRGGAYEQYF. The CDR3 DNA reads as TGTGCCAGCAGTGATATTAGGGGGGGTGCCTACGAGCAGTACTTC. The chain is built from TRBV28 and TRBJ2-7, with D possibly TRBD2 on 7 matching bases. This CDR3 is 15 amino acids long. Per germline, CDR1 MDHEN and CDR2 SYDVKM. The V end lost 5 bases, the J end lost 2 bases, and 16 bases lay between the germline ends.

The rearrangement links TRBV24-1 to TRBJ1-1; no clear D gene. CDR1 is KGHDR and CDR2 is SFDVKD in the germline V gene. The V gene lost 5 bases and the J gene lost 4 bases, with 7 bases spanning the gap. CDR3 length equals 12 residues. The CDR3 is CATSGGTTEAFF. The CDR3 DNA reads as TGTGCCACCAGTGGTGGCACCACTGAAGCTTTCTTT.

J is TRBJ1-5 and V is TRBV28; D is unresolved. CDR1 and CDR2 from the germline V gene are MDHEN and SYDVKM. The CDR3 has 16 residues. The V end lost 5 bases, the J end lost 0 bases, and 14 bases lay between the germline ends. DNA for the CDR3: TGTGCCAGCAGTCCCTGGACCGTCAATAGCAATCAGCCCCAGCATTTT. Translating gives CASSPWTVNSNQPQHF.

This clonotype was observed a few times. The V and J genes are TRBV7-9 and TRBJ1-1, with D maybe TRBD1 (5 bases). The germline V and J ends were trimmed by 4 bases and 4 bases, with 16 bases remaining between them. Germline CDR1 reads SEHNR; CDR2 reads FQNEAQ (reference sequence). CDR3 length equals 15 residues. CDR3 coding DNA: TGTGCCAGCAGCTCGGGGCCGCCCGGGGTCACTGAAGCTTTCTTT. Amino acids: CASSSGPPGVTEAFF.